The 2 T cell receptor delta chains below come from one sample, sequenced in a study of Vδ1+ human thymocytes. Study results and caveats: Thymic TRG and TRD repertoires appeared highly polyclonal, with Gaussian CDR3 length distributions.

RNA was extracted from the cells and then reverse transcribed. Multiplex PCR used pooled V-gene forward primers and a constant-region reverse primer to amplify CDR3s. TCRdb fed the multiplex PCR reads into CATT to redo clone calling. The data show roughly 76,000 delta-chain clones, around 35% seen once. These receptors have no identified antigens. Sequencing was carried out using Vdelta1+ gamma-delta thymocytes from the thymus. Subset indicated: FACS-sorted CD3+ TCRalphabeta- TCRVdelta1+ TCRVdelta2- thymocytes. The receptors were sampled from a boy under two years old who had congenital heart surgery.

The genes are TRDV1 and TRDJ1; no firm D call. Germline CDR1 and CDR2: TSWWSYY and QGS. The V and J ends lost 5 bases and 2 bases respectively, with 15 bases between them. CDR3 length: 15 amino acids. This chain's CDR3 is CALGNPKPWTDKLIF. In nucleotides, the CDR3 is TGTGCTCTTGGGAACCCGAAACCGTGGACCGATAAACTCATCTTT.

This clone was seen a few times. The rearrangement links TRDV1 to TRDJ1, with 7 bases aligning to TRDD3. The V gene's germline CDR1 is TSWWSYY and CDR2 QGS. The CDR3 totals 19 residues. After removal of 5 bases from V and 0 bases from J, the junction contained 18 bases not matched to a gene. The CDR3 region is CALGLLGSIRRGNTDKLIF. DNA of the CDR3: TGTGCTCTTGGGTTACTGGGGTCCATCAGGAGGGGAAACACCGATAAACTCATCTTT.